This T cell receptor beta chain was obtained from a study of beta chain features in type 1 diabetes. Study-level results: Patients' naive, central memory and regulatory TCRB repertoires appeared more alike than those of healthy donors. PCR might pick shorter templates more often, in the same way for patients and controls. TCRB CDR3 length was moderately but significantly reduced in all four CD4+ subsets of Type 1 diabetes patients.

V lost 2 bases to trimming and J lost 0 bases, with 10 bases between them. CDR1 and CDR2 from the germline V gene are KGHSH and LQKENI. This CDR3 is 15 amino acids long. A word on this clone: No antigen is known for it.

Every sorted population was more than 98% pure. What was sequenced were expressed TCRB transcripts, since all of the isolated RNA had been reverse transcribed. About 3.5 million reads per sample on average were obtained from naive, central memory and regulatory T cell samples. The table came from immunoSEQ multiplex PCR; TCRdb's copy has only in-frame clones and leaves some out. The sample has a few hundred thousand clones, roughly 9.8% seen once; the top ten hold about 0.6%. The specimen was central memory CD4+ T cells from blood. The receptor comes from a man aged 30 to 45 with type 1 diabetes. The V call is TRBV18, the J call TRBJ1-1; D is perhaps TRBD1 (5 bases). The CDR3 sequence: CASSPSGLLNTEAFF. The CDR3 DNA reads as TGTGCCAGCTCACCATCGGGACTCCTGAACACTGAAGCTTTCTTT.